Below, one T cell receptor (beta chain) is given with its context. Its antigen is unidentified. This sample is part of a study of T cell repertoires in cytomegalovirus infection. Trimming pared 0 bases from V and 1 base from J, leaving 8 bases between. CDR3 length: 15 residues. Germline CDR1 reads LGHNA; CDR2 reads YSLEER. TCRdb independently ran MiXCR on the reads; one entry per CDR3 protein. The sample contains approximately 260,000 distinct CDR3 sequences, approximately 22% of which appear only once. General study points: CMV-specific TCR beta clonotypes restricted by HLA-C dominated the ex vivo response.

The TCR comes from a human donor in good health (CMV status not recorded). Some clones in this sample may be carry-over from other donors' samples. The chain is built from TRBV4-3 and TRBJ2-3; D remains ambiguous. The sample in question was cultured PBMCs, obtained from culture after CMV antigen stimulation. CDR3 protein: CASSQDNRGTDTQYF. CDR3 nucleotides: TGCGCCAGCAGCCAAGATAATCGGGGCACAGATACGCAGTATTTT.